This section outlines one TCR beta chain sequence together with its context. This clonotype was counted a few times. Its antigen is not yet known. Base qualities are not at hand, and no much larger clone is one base apart. The sample originates from a study of T-cell reconstitution after alpha-beta-depleted transplantation in children (dated by TCRdb to the mid-2010s). For context, the study as a whole: Using TCR repertoire profiling, the study quantitatively followed how T-cell immune reconstitution unfolded in children after TCRalphabeta/CD19-depleted allogeneic hematopoietic cell transplantation. Study-level results and caveats: The high TCRbeta diversity at day 60 in some patients was ascribed to recipient T cells and intrathymic progenitors that had survived conditioning. The apparently early recovery of alphabetaT-cell counts about two months after transplant reportedly depended on only several hundred rapidly expanded clones that came from non-depleted graft cells. Over the following months the frequencies of hyperexpanded clones went down, and after one year T-cell counts and TCRbeta diversity were mostly credited to newly produced T cells.

The treatment or condition label of this sample denotes: allogeneic hematopoietic cell transplantation with graft depleted of TCRalphabeta T cells and CD19 B cells. The children who served as transplant recipients had been given grafts of TCRalphabeta/CD19-depleted allogeneic hematopoietic cells. The method was PCR. Sequencing took place on an Illumina HiSeq 2500. Molecular barcoding was employed in the preparation of TCR libraries, with unique molecular identifiers being used to normalize TCRbeta repertoire quantification. TCRdb took the public reads, trimmed them with fastp at Q25, ran MiXCR for clone calling and kept in-frame beta chains. Entries are consolidated by CDR3 protein sequence, retaining the most common genes and DNA. In all, the sample holds 550,000 to 800,000 distinct CDR3 sequences, and under 15% of those were seen once. The leading ten clones occupy 0.65% to 0.9% of the sample. The CDR3 numbers 11 residues from cysteine through phenylalanine. The CDR3 DNA has 33 bases and is translated from base 1. Between the V and J ends, shortened by 7 bases and 6 bases respectively, the junction contains 10 bases.

The TCR originated in a girl aged 2-10 years with congenital amegakaryocytic thrombocytopenia, due to receive a stem cell transplant. The receptor chain draws on TRBV12-3 or TRBV12-4 and TRBJ2-7; TRBD2 is a possible D gene, resting on 5 matching bases. The sequencing here drew on PBMCs, taken before TCRalphabeta/CD19-depleted stem cell transplant. The DNA sequence is as follows: TGTGCCAGCACCTTCGGAGGCGAGCAGTACTTC. It is translated as CASTFGGEQYF.